Shown below are 10 T cell receptor beta chains from a single sample sequenced in a study of early T cells in non-severe SARS-CoV-2 infection. From the 5' RACE reads, TCRdb called clonotypes with MiXCR, one entry per CDR3 protein. Found here are tens of thousands of distinct CDR3 sequences, just under 15% of them singletons; the top ten hold 4.5% to 7%. The material sequenced was whole blood. These TCRs come from an adult who was a healthcare worker with PCR-confirmed SARS-CoV-2 infection or an uninfected control (not recorded which).

This clonotype was seen many times. The genes are TRBV10-3 and TRBJ1-5, with a possible D match to TRBD1 (6 bases). Trimming stripped 2 bases from V and 6 bases from J, with 11 bases between. Germline CDR1 reads ENHRY; CDR2 reads SYGVKD. The CDR3 has 14 residues. The CDR3 region is CAISEGGEIQPQHF. CDR3 coding DNA: TGTGCCATCAGTGAGGGGGGCGAAATTCAGCCCCAGCATTTT.

This clonotype has a handful of counts. This chain uses TRBV6-6 with TRBJ2-1, with 13 bases identical to TRBD2. CDR3 length: 14 amino acids. With 6 bases clipped from V and 6 bases from J, the junction kept 2 bases outside the gene matches. The germline CDR1 and CDR2 sequences are MNHNY and SVGAGI (reference sequence). The CDR3 spells CASRLAGGPNEQFF. For the CDR3, the DNA is TGTGCCAGCAGACTAGCGGGAGGGCCCAATGAGCAGTTCTTC.

This clonotype was counted many times. The V and J genes are TRBV28 and TRBJ1-2, with a tentative D call TRBD1 (5 bases). Germline V gene lookup returns CDR1 MDHEN and CDR2 SYDVKM. The ends were cut back, 3 bases at V and 8 bases at J, with 19 bases in the middle. The CDR3 is made up of 15 amino acids. The DNA for the CDR3 is TGTGCCAGCAGTTTGTCCCCCAGACAGACGGGCGGCTACACCTTC. This codes for CASSLSPRQTGGYTF.

Concerning this clonotype: Possible read error: a much larger clone is one base away. The chain joins TRBV2 to TRBJ2-2; D might be TRBD2 (7 bases). The ends were cut back, 11 bases at V and 5 bases at J, with 15 bases in the middle. The CDR3 is made up of 13 amino acids. The germline gives CDR1 SNHLY, CDR2 FYNNEI. CDR3 in DNA: TGTGCCGGCGAACAGGGAGGGACCGGGGAGCTGTTTTTT. As protein: CAGEQGGTGELFF. Drawing the rest from reference TRBV2 and TRBJ2-2, the complete variable domain is EPEVTQTPSHQVTQMGQEVILRCVPISNHLYFYWYRQILGQKVEFLVSFYNNEISEKSEIFDDQFSVERPDGSNFTLKIRSTKLEDSAMYFCAGEQGGTGELFFGEGSRLTVL.

This clonotype was recorded at least ten times. The V gene is TRBV20-1, the J gene TRBJ2-5; tentative D call: TRBD2 (6 bases). This CDR3 comprises 15 residues. V was clipped by 0 bases and J by 0 bases, with 11 bases between them. CDR1 and CDR2 from the germline V gene are DFQATT and SNEGSKA (reference sequence). The CDR3 reads CSARDLGTYQETQYF. CDR3 nucleotides: TGCAGTGCTAGAGATTTAGGGACTTACCAAGAGACCCAGTACTTC.

This clonotype was recorded a few times. The chain combines TRBV7-9 with TRBJ1-1, with D tentatively TRBD1 (5 bases). The CDR3 has 16 residues. Germline V gene sequence: CDR1 SEHNR, CDR2 FQNEAQ (reference sequence). The V end lost 5 bases, the J end lost 3 bases, and 19 bases lay between the germline ends. This CDR3 reads CASSRIMGGVDTEAFF. The CDR3 DNA sequence: TGTGCCAGCAGCCGAATAATGGGGGGTGTAGACACTGAAGCTTTCTTT.

The chain uses TRBV24-1 and TRBJ2-1; D might be TRBD2 (6 bases). From germline, CDR1 is KGHDR and CDR2 SFDVKD. Trimming pared 12 bases from V and 2 bases from J, leaving 13 bases between. The length of the CDR3 is 13 residues. CDR3 sequence reads: CASCGTPYNEQFF. In DNA, the CDR3 is TGTGCCTCTTGCGGGACTCCCTACAATGAGCAGTTCTTC.

This clonotype was counted ten times or more. V and J are TRBV7-9 and TRBJ2-7; D is possibly TRBD1 (6 bases). Germline-derived CDR1 and CDR2 are SEHNR and FQNEAQ (reference sequence). Trimming pared 1 base from V and 3 bases from J, leaving 13 bases between. This CDR3 spans 15 amino acids. The CDR3 here is CASSLVGLDSYEQYF. As DNA, the CDR3 is TGTGCCAGCAGCTTAGTTGGCCTGGACAGCTACGAGCAGTACTTC.

This clonotype has a handful of counts. The J gene is TRBJ1-5, the V gene TRBV20-1; TRBD1 might be the D (6 bases). Germline V lookup: CDR1 DFQATT, CDR2 SNEGSKA (reference sequence). The CDR3 totals 12 residues. Trimming took 7 bases from V and 5 from J, leaving 12 bases between them. The CDR3 bases are TGCAGTGGGACGACAGGAGATCAGCCCCAGCATTTT. This encodes CSGTTGDQPQHF.

This clonotype was seen more than once but under ten times. The chain is built from TRBV27 and TRBJ2-1; a weak D match, TRBD2 (5 bases). This CDR3 region has 12 residues. The germline gives CDR1 MNHEY, CDR2 SMNVEV (reference sequence). Deletions cut 5 bases from V and 10 bases from J, with 12 bases between. CDR3 nucleotides: TGTGCCAGCAGTCCTAGGCCGGGGGAGCAGTTCTTC. It specifies CASSPRPGEQFF.